The present T cell receptor (beta chain) was sequenced within a study of OX40 agonist ivuxolimab in advanced cancers. For the study at large: Hepatocellular carcinoma, melanoma, renal cell or head and neck cancer was diagnosed in the dose-escalation patients. Three individuals attained partial responses, comprising one hepatocellular carcinoma case and two cutaneous melanoma cases.

Autoimmune disease history or systemic immunosuppression led to patients being barred. About this clone itself: What it recognizes is unknown.

Here immunoSEQ multiplex PCR was the method, and the copy in TCRdb shows in-frame clones only, minus some. Found here are roughly 12,000 clones, around 84% of them singletons; the top ten hold approximately 8.3%. Regarding the study as a whole: Clonal expansion from baseline to week 6 occurred in both CD4+ and CD8+ T cells.

The starting material was CD4+ or CD8+ T cells sorted from blood, obtained in a trial of the OX40 agonist ivuxolimab. This sequence was found in an adult with an advanced solid tumor such as melanoma, head and neck, liver or kidney cancer.

This CDR3 reads CASSQQWGGYQETQYF. DNA of the CDR3: TGCGCCAGCAGCCAACAGTGGGGGGGATACCAAGAGACCCAGTACTTC. V usage is TRBV4-1 and J usage is TRBJ2-5; TRBD2 agrees at 7 bases. Per germline, CDR1 MGHRA and CDR2 YSYEKL. This CDR3 has 16 residues. V shed 2 bases and J 0 bases; nucleotides not matched to a gene: 6.